This TCR beta chain appears in the sequencing data of a study of blood T cell repertoires in COVID-19 (dated by TCRdb to the early 2020s). Context from the whole study: Samples covering the acute and convalescent phases of COVID-19 were provided by collaborators in the United States, Italy and Spain. Deeply sampled blood TCRbeta repertoires from subjects exposed to, actively infected with, or recovered from COVID-19 were included in the dataset. The sample metadata nearly always contained a de-identified subject ID, COVID-19 status, age in years and sex. HLA class I and class II types, where available, came from metadata supplied by the sample provider rather than from assay-based typing. The material from the prospective study consisted of cDNA or gDNA derived from T cells, B-cell-depleted T cells, or PBMCs. The repertoires were released in a freely available public database meant as a resource for research on the immune response to SARS-CoV-2. The samples were drawn from two sources: the first 160 participants of the ongoing ImmuneRACE study, and fewer than 1,500 subjects contributed by 6 global collaborators.

What the authors observed across the whole study: How much clinical and demographic metadata was included differed by source and by participant, and the metadata was provided uncurated.

Remarks on this clone: No cognate antigen has been identified for it. No per-base quality is available; no much larger clone lies one base away.

CDR1 and CDR2, per the germline V gene, are SNHLY and FYNNEI. Including the terminal cysteine and phenylalanine, the CDR3 comprises 12 residues. Only the CDR3 DNA stays, 36 bases, in frame from base 1. V lost 2 bases and J lost 6 bases; the stretch between them is 7 bases long. Each collaborating institution followed its own protocols to collect whole blood in K2EDTA tubes. For TCRbeta analysis, collaborators shipped samples as frozen whole blood, isolated PBMCs, or DNA extracted from either of those sample types. TCRbeta CDR3 regions were amplified from genomic DNA using the immunoSEQ Assay, a bias-controlled multiplex PCR. The original pipeline was this. Nucleated cell counts per sample were estimated from amplification of reference gene primers within the assay. Sequence reads were collapsed and filtered to measure the absolute abundance of every unique TCRbeta CDR3 rearrangement. For each sample, productive Simpson clonality was calculated as the square root of Simpson's diversity index across productive rearrangements. TCRdb mirrors the immuneACCESS table, restricted to in-frame sequences. Some clones are absent from its copies; in checked studies, under half trace to an unresolved V gene, and the reason for the others is unknown. V and J calls and clone size are those listed in that table; D and trimming were worked out from the DNA. The sample table lists 70,000 to 90,000 clones, around 87% of them with a count of one. The ten largest clones take up 8% of the sample.

The V and J genes are TRBV2 and TRBJ1-1; no D gene call is confident. Input material: peripheral blood. The origin of this receptor is a man of 80 years or more with active or convalescent COVID-19. The CDR3 region: CASSESGPEAFF. The DNA sequence reads TGTGCCAGCAGTGAATCTGGGCCTGAAGCTTTCTTT.